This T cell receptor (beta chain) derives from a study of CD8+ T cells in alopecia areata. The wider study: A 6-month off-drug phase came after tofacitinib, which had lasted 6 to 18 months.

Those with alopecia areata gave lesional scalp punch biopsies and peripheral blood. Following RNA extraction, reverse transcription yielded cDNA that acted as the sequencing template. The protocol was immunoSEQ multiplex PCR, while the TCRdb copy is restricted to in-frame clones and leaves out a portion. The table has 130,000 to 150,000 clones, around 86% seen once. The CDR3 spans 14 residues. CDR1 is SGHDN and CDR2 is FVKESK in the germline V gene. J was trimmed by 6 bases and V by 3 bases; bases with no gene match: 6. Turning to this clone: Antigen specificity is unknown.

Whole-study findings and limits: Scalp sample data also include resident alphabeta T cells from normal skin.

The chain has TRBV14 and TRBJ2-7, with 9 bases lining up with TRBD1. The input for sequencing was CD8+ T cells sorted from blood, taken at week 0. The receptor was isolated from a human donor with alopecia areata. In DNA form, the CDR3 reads TGTGCCAGCAGCCAGATACAGGGGGCGGCCGAGCAGTACTTC. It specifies CASSQIQGAAEQYF.